One and the same sample provided the 30 T cell receptor beta chains below, sequenced in a study of cytomegalovirus exposure and HLA in healthy donors. With 60 Vbeta and 13 Jbeta primers, the PCR was carried out. Generated by immunoSEQ multiplex PCR, the TCRdb table keeps only in-frame clones and is missing some. The sample lists about 150,000 clones; less than 90% were seen once. The sample taken for sequencing was PBMCs. The source is a man in his forties in good health and CMV-seronegative.

The V call is TRBV2, the J call TRBJ2-3; possibly TRBD1 for D (6 bases). The V end was cut by 6 bases, the J end by 3 bases, with 10 bases between. The germline V gene encodes CDR1 SNHLY and CDR2 FYNNEI. The length of the CDR3 is 13 residues. CDR3 sequence reads: CASRNTGTDTQYF. CDR3 coding DNA: TGTGCCAGCAGGAATACAGGGACAGATACGCAGTATTTT.

The chain couples TRBV2 to TRBJ2-5; 9 bases fit TRBD2. With V trimmed by 0 bases and J by 5 bases, 10 bases remained unmatched. The CDR3 runs to 17 residues. Germline V gene lookup returns CDR1 SNHLY and CDR2 FYNNEI. The CDR3 sequence: CASSEALTSGPRETQYF. In DNA form, the CDR3 reads TGTGCCAGCAGTGAAGCTCTGACTAGCGGTCCTCGGGAGACCCAGTACTTC.

V and J are TRBV28 and TRBJ2-4, with 7 bases matching TRBD1. Unmatched junction bases numbered 10, after V lost 5 bases and J lost 3 bases. Germline V gene sequence: CDR1 MDHEN, CDR2 SYDVKM. The CDR3 runs 16 residues. The CDR3 DNA reads TGTGCCAGCAGTCCCCCGAGACAGGGTATCAAAAACATTCAGTACTTC. Translating it yields CASSPPRQGIKNIQYF.

This chain connects TRBV5-4 to TRBJ2-2, with 9 positions matching TRBD2. The CDR3 runs 14 residues. Trimming cost V 5 bases and J 5 bases; bases outside gene matches: 4. Germline V CDR1 and CDR2: SGHNT, YYREEE (reference sequence). As DNA, the CDR3 is TGTGCCAGCAGTTGGCGGGGGGGTACCGGGGAGCTGTTTTTT. This translates into CASSWRGGTGELFF. Variable domain in full (rest from reference TRBV5-4 and TRBJ2-2): ETGVTQSPTHLIKTRGQQVTLRCSSQSGHNTVSWYQQALGQGPQFIFQYYREEENGRGNFPPRFSGLQFPNYSSELNVNALELDDSALYLCASSWRGGTGELFFGEGSRLTVL.

This clone was recorded a few times. The rearrangement links TRBV6-6 to TRBJ2-7; D is undetermined. The ends were cut back, 7 bases at V and 0 bases at J, with 16 bases in the middle. The CDR3 contains 15 residues. Per germline, CDR1 MNHNY and CDR2 SVGAGI (reference sequence). The CDR3 coding sequence is TGTGCCAGCATTCTCTCCGGGTCCAGCTCCTACGAGCAGTACTTC. It translates to CASILSGSSSYEQYF.

V and J are TRBV5-6 and TRBJ1-2, with TRBD1 matching 7 bases. Trimming took 0 bases from V and 4 from J; bases not matched to a gene: 6. The length of the CDR3 is 15 residues. From germline, CDR1 is SGHDT and CDR2 YYEEEE. The chain's CDR3 is CASSLVTGVSYGYTF. CDR3 nucleotide sequence: TGTGCCAGCAGCTTGGTAACAGGGGTAAGCTATGGCTACACCTTC.

This clone was recorded a few times. The chain couples TRBV5-4 to TRBJ1-6; D possibly corresponds to TRBD1 (6 bases). Germline V lookup: CDR1 SGHNT, CDR2 YYREEE (reference sequence). The CDR3 length is 14 residues. V lost 0 bases to trimming and J lost 10 bases, with 11 bases between them. In nucleotides, the CDR3 is TGTGCCAGCAGCTTGGGGACAGCAGGGTCACCCCTCCACTTT. The encoded protein is CASSLGTAGSPLHF.

This chain joins TRBV19 and TRBJ2-7; TRBD1 agrees at 10 bases. The CDR3 contains 14 residues. V shed 4 bases and J 5 bases; nucleotides not matched to a gene: 5. Germline loops: CDR1 LNHDA, CDR2 SQIVND (reference sequence). CDR3 loop: CASSTGTGADEQYF. The CDR3 DNA sequence: TGTGCCAGTAGTACAGGGACAGGGGCTGACGAGCAGTACTTC.

The chain has TRBV9 and TRBJ1-6; 7 bases line up with TRBD1. The CDR3 has 16 amino acids. Per germline, CDR1 SGDLS and CDR2 YYNGEE. V shed 0 bases, J shed 8 bases, and the junction held 8 bases outside the gene matches. CDR3 sequence reads: CASSVGDSVVYSPLHF. The CDR3 nucleotides are TGTGCCAGCAGCGTAGGGGACAGTGTAGTCTATTCACCCCTCCACTTT.

This clone was counted between two and nine times. V and J are TRBV7-9 and TRBJ2-7, with a weak D call TRBD2 (7 bases). The CDR3 contains 16 residues. V was shortened by 1 base and J by 7 bases, with 20 bases between the two germline ends. Looked up from germline, CDR1 is SEHNR and CDR2 is FQNEAQ (reference sequence). The CDR3 coding sequence is TGTGCCAGCAGCTTAGTCTCGGGGGGCAGCAGGCTAGAGCAGTACTTC. Residues: CASSLVSGGSRLEQYF.

V gene TRBV10-3 combines with J gene TRBJ2-7, with D unclear. V lost 3 bases and J 2 bases, leaving 17 bases between the germline ends. The germline CDR1 and CDR2 sequences are ENHRY and SYGVKD. The CDR3 is made up of 16 amino acids. In nucleotides, the CDR3 is TGTGCCATCAGTGAAGATTGGAGTGTGTCTACCTACGAGCAGTACTTC. This translates into CAISEDWSVSTYEQYF.

This chain connects TRBV29-1 to TRBJ2-7, with 8 bases lining up with TRBD1. CDR1 SQVTM and CDR2 ANQGSEA come from the germline V gene. The CDR3 sequence is 14 residues long. The V segment lost 4 bases and the J segment 7 bases; nucleotides outside the gene matches: 12. The CDR3 bases are TGCAGCGTTGTATCGGGGCAGGGGGCGTGGGAGCAGTACTTC. It is translated as CSVVSGQGAWEQYF.

This rearrangement joins TRBV25-1 to TRBJ1-1; tentatively, D is TRBD1 (5 bases). Trimming stripped 0 bases from V and 2 bases from J, with 10 bases between. The CDR3 runs to 15 residues. CDR1 is MGHDK and CDR2 is SYGVNS in the germline V gene. CDR3 DNA sequence: TGTGCCAGCAGTGAATATCTAGGGGTTAACACTGAAGCTTTCTTT. This codes for CASSEYLGVNTEAFF.

This clone was found a few times. J is TRBJ2-1 and V is TRBV5-1; D uncertain. The germline V and J ends were trimmed by 0 bases and 7 bases, with 14 bases remaining between them. CDR3 length equals 15 residues. In germline, CDR1 is SGHRS, CDR2 YFSETQ. CDR3 in amino acids: CASSLGQAPRNEQFF. The CDR3 DNA is TGCGCCAGCAGCTTGGGTCAGGCTCCACGGAATGAGCAGTTCTTC.

This clone was observed a single time. This chain connects TRBV2 to TRBJ2-5; 8 positions match TRBD1. The CDR3 is made up of 14 amino acids. After removal of 7 bases from V and 4 bases from J, the junction contained 8 bases not matched to a gene. Germline loops: CDR1 SNHLY, CDR2 FYNNEI. The CDR3 coding sequence is TGTGCCAGCAACCGACAGGGGAGCGGAGAGACCCAGTACTTC. Encoded protein: CASNRQGSGETQYF.

This clone was found once. The CDR3 nucleotides read TGCGCCAGCAGCCAGACTGACCTGGGGCAGATTAATGAAAAACTGTTTTTT. This sequence encodes CASSQTDLGQINEKLFF. This chain connects TRBV4-3 to TRBJ1-4; weak D call: TRBD1 (5 bases). This CDR3 contains 17 residues. V was shortened by 3 bases and J by 4 bases, with 18 bases between the two germline ends. Germline V gene lookup returns CDR1 LGHNA and CDR2 YSLEER.

This rearrangement joins TRBV5-1 to TRBJ2-2; perhaps TRBD2 as D (6 bases). CDR1 is SGHRS, CDR2 YFSETQ, per germline. Trimming took 5 bases from V and 4 from J, leaving 9 bases between them. The CDR3 spans 13 residues. The CDR3 DNA sequence: TGCGCCAGCAGGGTGGAGGGCACCGGGGAGCTGTTTTTT. Its protein product is CASRVEGTGELFF.

The chain is built from TRBV29-1 and TRBJ2-2; tentatively, D is TRBD1 (6 bases). Germline CDR1 SQVTM, CDR2 ANQGSEA. The CDR3 runs 12 residues. V was clipped by 8 bases and J by 2 bases, with 9 bases between them. CDR3 sequence: CSLQGNTGELFF. CDR3 bases: TGCAGCCTACAGGGAAACACCGGGGAGCTGTTTTTT.

The rearrangement uses TRBV10-1 and TRBJ2-3; 13 positions match TRBD2. Trimming at V came to 3 bases and at J to 5 bases, leaving 5 bases not matched to a gene. The V gene's germline CDR1 is WNHNN and CDR2 SYGVQD (reference sequence). CDR3 length: 16 amino acids. CDR3 region: CASSDPTSGRVDTQYF. CDR3 bases: TGCGCCAGCAGTGACCCAACTAGCGGGAGGGTAGATACGCAGTATTTT.

The chain couples TRBV28 to TRBJ1-3; unclear D gene. Looked up from germline, CDR1 is MDHEN and CDR2 is SYDVKM. CDR3 length: 13 amino acids. The V end lost 5 bases, the J end lost 7 bases, and 12 bases lay between the germline ends. This CDR3 is CASSPPTGNTIYF. The CDR3 DNA reads TGTGCCAGCAGTCCCCCAACCGGTAACACCATATATTTT.

This chain joins TRBV7-9 and TRBJ1-1; 7 nucleotides line up with TRBD1. The germline V gene has CDR1 SEHNR and CDR2 FQNEAQ (reference sequence). This CDR3 contains 15 residues. The junction had 5 bases not matched to a gene; V was cut back by 4 bases and J by 0 bases. The CDR3 bases are TGTGCCAGCAGCTCGGGACAGCCGTTGAACACTGAAGCTTTCTTT. Protein product: CASSSGQPLNTEAFF. Based on the CDR3 plus reference TRBV7-9 and TRBJ1-1, the full variable domain is DTGVSQNPRHKITKRGQNVTFRCDPISEHNRLYWYRQTLGQGPEFLTYFQNEAQLEKSRLLSDRFSAERPKGSFSTLEIQRTEQGDSAMYLCASSSGQPLNTEAFFGQGTRLTVV.

The chain has TRBV15 and TRBJ2-3; TRBD1 matches 7 bases. The CDR3 runs to 15 residues. CDR1 and CDR2 (germline): LNHNV, YYDKDF (reference sequence). V gave up 0 bases and J gave up 6 bases; unmatched junction bases: 6. This CDR3 is CATSRDQDRPDTQYF. In nucleotides, the CDR3 is TGTGCCACCAGCAGAGATCAGGACAGGCCGGATACGCAGTATTTT.

This clone was observed a handful of times. The chain recombines TRBV4-3 with TRBJ2-5; 10 bases match TRBD2. The J call may be in error: the DNA end matches TRBJ2-7 better. Germline lookup yields CDR1 LGHNA and CDR2 YSLEER. The CDR3 runs 16 residues. CDR3 protein: CASSQARTSGAYEQYF. Written as DNA, the CDR3 is TGCGCCAGCAGCCAAGCCCGGACTAGCGGAGCCTACGAGCAGTACTTC.

The chain has TRBV5-4 and TRBJ2-7; 9 nucleotides align to TRBD1. This CDR3 comprises 15 residues. Germline lookup yields CDR1 SGHNT and CDR2 YYREEE (reference sequence). V gave up 5 bases and J gave up 3 bases; unmatched junction bases: 9. The CDR3 DNA sequence: TGTGCCAGCAGACTGGACAGGGGAGCTTTCTACGAGCAGTACTTC. It codes for CASRLDRGAFYEQYF.

The chain has TRBV9 and TRBJ2-1; TRBD2 matches at 9 bases. The V gene's germline CDR1 is SGDLS and CDR2 YYNGEE. With V trimmed by 4 bases and J by 4 bases, 6 bases remained unmatched. This CDR3 comprises 15 residues. The CDR3 nucleotides read TGTGCCAGCAGCCCCTCGAGCGGGGGGTACAATGAGCAGTTCTTC. Its translation: CASSPSSGGYNEQFF.

The CDR3 region has the DNA TGTGCCAGCTCACCAGCACAGGGAGTGAGTGAAAAACTGTTTTTT. It codes for CASSPAQGVSEKLFF. This chain connects TRBV18 to TRBJ1-4; D is perhaps TRBD1 (6 bases). V lost 2 bases to trimming and J lost 7 bases, with 14 bases between them. The germline V gene encodes CDR1 KGHSH and CDR2 LQKENI. The CDR3 has 15 amino acids.

This clone was counted a few times. CDR3 bases: TGTGCCAGCAGCCCGACAGGCCGAAACACTGAAGCTTTCTTT. Amino acid sequence: CASSPTGRNTEAFF. This chain joins TRBV11-2 and TRBJ1-1, with TRBD1 as a possible D gene (6 bases). The V gene's germline CDR1 is SGHAT and CDR2 FQNNGV. The CDR3 totals 14 residues. Trimming took 5 bases from V and 2 from J, leaving 12 bases between them.

The chain is built from TRBV7-2 and TRBJ2-3; no clear D gene. CDR1 and CDR2 from the germline V gene are SGHTA and FQGNSA. The CDR3 totals 14 residues. Trimming took off 2 bases at V and 2 bases at J, with 8 bases between the two ends. The CDR3 loop is CASSLKHPTDTQYF. The CDR3 nucleotides are TGTGCCAGCAGCTTAAAACACCCCACAGATACGCAGTATTTT.

J is TRBJ1-2 and V is TRBV5-4, with D unresolved. Trimming took off 0 bases at V and 2 bases at J, with 14 bases between the two ends. This CDR3 comprises 16 residues. Germline V CDR1 and CDR2: SGHNT, YYREEE (reference sequence). Written as DNA, the CDR3 is TGTGCCAGCAGCTTGGGGTTGGAGGAGCCGAACTATGGCTACACCTTC. As protein: CASSLGLEEPNYGYTF.

The V and J genes are TRBV4-3 and TRBJ1-5; TRBD1 matches at 9 bases. V dropped 4 bases and J dropped 5; count of bases not matched to a gene: 6. Germline V gene lookup returns CDR1 LGHNA and CDR2 YSLEER. The CDR3 is 15 amino acids. The DNA for the CDR3 is TGCGCCAGCAGCCGGACACAGGGGGCCGATCAGCCCCAGCATTTT. It codes for CASSRTQGADQPQHF.